Following are 4 T cell receptor beta chains from one sample sequenced in a study of blood T cells in healthy people across ages. Next came a second PCR, run for about 6 to 12 cycles, which used a sample-barcoded 5' primer along with a J-beta primer mix. From the 5' RACE reads, TCRdb called clonotypes with MiXCR, one entry per CDR3 protein. Counted here are 600,000 to 1,000,000 distinct CDR3 sequences, 58% occurring once; the ten biggest clones make up roughly 22%. Sequenced material: blood. Every receptor here comes from a man younger than 40 in good health.

V usage is TRBV7-2 and J usage is TRBJ2-3; 8 nucleotides match TRBD2. This CDR3 has 13 amino acids. After removal of 8 bases from V and 1 base from J, the junction contained 2 bases not matched to a gene. CDR1 is SGHTA and CDR2 is FQGNSA in the germline V gene. This chain's CDR3 is CASQLAGTDTQYF. The CDR3 DNA reads as TGTGCCAGCCAACTAGCGGGCACAGATACGCAGTATTTT.

The genes are TRBV28 and TRBJ2-5; 7 nucleotides align to TRBD2. CDR1 MDHEN and CDR2 SYDVKM come from the germline V gene. The CDR3 contains 16 residues. Unmatched junction bases numbered 15, after V lost 6 bases and J lost 5 bases. The CDR3, as DNA: TGTGCCAGCAGCGCCGACGGACTAGTGGGAAAGGAGACCCAGTACTTC. Amino acid sequence: CASSADGLVGKETQYF.

This rearrangement joins TRBV2 to TRBJ2-3, with no clear D. Per the germline V gene, CDR1 is SNHLY and CDR2 is FYNNEI. Trimming shortened V by 4 bases and J by 5 bases, and 4 bases separated the two germline ends. This CDR3 has 11 amino acids. The DNA for the CDR3 is TGTGCCAGCAGTGTGTTAGATACGCAGTATTTT. This translates into CASSVLDTQYF.

The chain links TRBV6-1 to TRBJ2-1, with D perhaps given as TRBD1 or TRBD2 (5 bases each). V shed 7 bases and J shed 11 bases, with 15 bases lying between them. CDR1 MNHNS and CDR2 SASEGT come from the germline V gene. CDR3 length: 12 residues. The CDR3, as DNA: TGTGCCAGCACCGGGACCCAGGTGAAGCAGTTCTTC. Protein sequence: CASTGTQVKQFF.